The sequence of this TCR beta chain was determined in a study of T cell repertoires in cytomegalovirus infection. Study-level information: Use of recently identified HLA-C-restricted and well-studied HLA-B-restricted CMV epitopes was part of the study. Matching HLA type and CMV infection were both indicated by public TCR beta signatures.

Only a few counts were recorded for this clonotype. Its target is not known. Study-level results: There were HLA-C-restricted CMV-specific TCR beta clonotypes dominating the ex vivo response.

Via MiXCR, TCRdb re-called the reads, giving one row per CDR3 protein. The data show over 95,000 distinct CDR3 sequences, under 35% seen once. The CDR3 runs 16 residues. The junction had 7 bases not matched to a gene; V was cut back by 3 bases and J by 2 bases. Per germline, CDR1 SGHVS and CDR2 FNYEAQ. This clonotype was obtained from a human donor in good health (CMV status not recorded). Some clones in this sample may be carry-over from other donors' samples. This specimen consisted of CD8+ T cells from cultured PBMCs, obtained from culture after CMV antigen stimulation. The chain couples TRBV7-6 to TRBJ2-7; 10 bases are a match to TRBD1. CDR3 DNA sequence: TGTGCCAGCAGCTTTTCCGCCGGGACAGGGGCCTACGAGCAGTACTTC. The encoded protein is CASSFSAGTGAYEQYF.